This T cell receptor beta chain was identified in a study of control samples from healthy donors and cancer patients. V lost 7 bases, J lost 7 bases, and 14 bases lay in between. This CDR3 contains 14 residues. CDR1 and CDR2 from the germline V gene are MNHEY and SVGAGI. Produced via immunoSEQ multiplex PCR; TCRdb's table is partial and in-frame only. The sample records about 120,000 clones, around 87% being singletons. The specimen sequenced was PBMCs. The chain employs TRBV6-5 and TRBJ1-6, with TRBD1 as a possible D gene (5 bases). This clonotype was obtained from a woman in her forties or fifties with colorectal cancer. The CDR3 DNA is TGTGCCAGCAAAACCGGGACGGTAAATTCACCCCTCCACTTT. Translating gives CASKTGTVNSPLHF.